This T cell receptor beta chain emerged from a study of blood T cell repertoires in COVID-19. Study details: Acute and convalescent COVID-19 samples came from the United States, Italy and Spain. PBMCs, B-cell-depleted T cells, or T cells provided the cDNA or gDNA that made up the material.

Seattle patients were enrolled during active infection and followed longitudinally. Germline CDR1 KGHSH, CDR2 LQKENI. The CDR3 covers 18 residues. Trimming stripped 3 bases from V and 0 bases from J, with 15 bases between. Source study methods: How many nucleated cells were present was estimated from reference gene primer amplification. Data came from immunoSEQ multiplex PCR; TCRdb stores just in-frame clones and leaves some out. That table gives V, J and clone size, and the DNA gave D and trimming. This sample has around 300,000 clones, with around 90% found just once. This rearrangement joins TRBV18 to TRBJ2-6, with a possible D match to TRBD1 (6 bases). This sequence was found in a woman under 40 with COVID-19, enrolled during active disease. Sequencing was done on a sample of peripheral blood. The CDR3 protein is CASSPRGTSFSGANVLTF. The CDR3 nucleotides read TGTGCCAGCTCACCGAGAGGGACATCGTTCTCTGGGGCCAACGTCCTGACTTTC.